This T cell receptor (beta chain) was profiled in a study of blood T cell repertoires in COVID-19. The assay was immunoSEQ multiplex PCR, and TCRdb's table has in-frame clones only and misses some. This table has about 59,000 clones, almost 80% appearing once. CDR1 and CDR2 (germline): LGHNA, YNFKEQ. The CDR3 runs 18 residues. Deletions cut 1 base from V and 4 bases from J, with 19 bases between. The rearrangement uses TRBV4-2 and TRBJ2-2, with D possibly TRBD2 on 6 matching bases. The receptor's source is an elderly man with acute or convalescent COVID-19. Sequencing was performed on peripheral blood. CDR3: CASSQGPPGSMGTGELFF. The DNA of the CDR3 is TGTGCCAGCAGCCAAGGGCCCCCCGGGAGTATGGGCACCGGGGAGCTGTTTTTT.